These 7 T cell receptor beta chains came from one sample sequenced in a study of cytomegalovirus exposure and HLA in healthy donors. A multiplex PCR was run with 60 Vbeta primers and 13 Jbeta primers. TCRdb's copy holds only in-frame clones and misses some; the assay was immunoSEQ multiplex PCR. Of about 160,000 clones listed, roughly 87% are singletons. Material: PBMCs. Receptors originate from a girl between 5 and 17 years old in good health and CMV-seropositive.

V usage is TRBV6-5 and J usage is TRBJ2-1; 8 positions match TRBD2. The CDR3 runs to 14 residues. Germline lookup yields CDR1 MNHEY and CDR2 SVGAGI. V trimming: 3 bases; J trimming: 6 bases; junction bases outside the gene matches: 4. CDR3: CASSYTGTSNEQFF. The CDR3 region has the DNA TGTGCCAGCAGTTATACCGGGACTAGCAATGAGCAGTTCTTC.

J is TRBJ1-4 and V is TRBV2; 8 bases map to TRBD1. V was clipped by 10 bases and J by 5 bases; unmatched bases: 6. The CDR3 covers 13 residues. CDR1 is SNHLY, CDR2 FYNNEI, per germline. The CDR3 DNA reads as TGTGCCACCAGGACAGGGAGGAATGAAAAACTGTTTTTT. This gives the protein CATRTGRNEKLFF. The variable domain in full, with the rest retrieved from reference TRBV2 and TRBJ1-4, is EPEVTQTPSHQVTQMGQEVILRCVPISNHLYFYWYRQILGQKVEFLVSFYNNEISEKSEIFDDQFSVERPDGSNFTLKIRSTKLEDSAMYFCATRTGRNEKLFFGSGTQLSVL.

The rearrangement links TRBV6-5 to TRBJ2-5; 7 nucleotides match TRBD2. Per germline, CDR1 MNHEY and CDR2 SVGAGI. J was trimmed by 5 bases and V by 6 bases; bases with no gene match: 12. This CDR3 comprises 15 residues. CDR3 amino acids: CASSRNERGGETQYF. Written as DNA, the CDR3 is TGTGCCAGCAGCCGTAATGAACGGGGAGGGGAGACCCAGTACTTC.

The rearrangement uses TRBV10-3 and TRBJ2-3, with TRBD2 as a possible D gene (5 bases). Deletions cut 6 bases from V and 0 bases from J, with 10 bases between. Germline loops: CDR1 ENHRY, CDR2 SYGVKD. There are 14 residues in the CDR3. CDR3 coding DNA: TGTGCCATCAGAGAACGGGAAAGCACAGATACGCAGTATTTT. Translating it yields CAIRERESTDTQYF.

This clone was seen a handful of times. Here the CDR3 DNA reads TGTGCCATCAGTGAGTCGGTCCATCCCGGGAGGCCCCAGCATTTT. Its translation: CAISESVHPGRPQHF. V gene TRBV10-3 combines with J gene TRBJ1-5; no definite D call. The V gene lost 0 bases and the J gene lost 9 bases, with 15 bases spanning the gap. This CDR3 spans 15 amino acids. Germline values: CDR1 ENHRY, CDR2 SYGVKD.

The V gene is TRBV5-4, the J gene TRBJ2-5, with TRBD1 as a possible D gene (6 bases). Germline V gene lookup returns CDR1 SGHNT and CDR2 YYREEE (reference sequence). V was trimmed by 0 bases and J by 4 bases, leaving 13 bases between them. The CDR3 runs to 15 residues. As DNA, the CDR3 is TGTGCCAGCAGCTTGGACAGGGCCGAGGGAGAGACCCAGTACTTC. It codes for CASSLDRAEGETQYF.

This clone was observed once. The chain employs TRBV16 and TRBJ1-1; D is undetermined. This CDR3 is 14 amino acids long. Germline CDR1 and CDR2: KGHSY and FQNENV. V lost 0 bases to trimming and J lost 1 base, with 6 bases between them. The CDR3 bases are TGTGCCAGCAGCCAATCTTTACAGAACACTGAAGCTTTCTTT. It codes for CASSQSLQNTEAFF. The whole variable domain, remainder taken from reference TRBV16 and TRBJ1-1, is GEEVAQTPKHLVRGEGQKAKLYCAPIKGHSYVFWYQQVLKNEFKFLISFQNENVFDETGMPKERFSAKCLPNSPCSLEIQATKLEDSAVYFCASSQSLQNTEAFFGQGTRLTVV.